Shown below are 18 T cell receptor beta chains from a single sample sequenced in a study of shared clonotypes between healthy human individuals. TCRdb keeps only in-frame clones here, not all; method: immunoSEQ multiplex PCR. The data hold some 1.5 million clones, with roughly 95% observed a single time. Material for sequencing was naive CD4+ T cells sorted from blood. Regarding subset: CD45RA+ positively selected. The receptors originated from a man aged 25 to 45 in good health.

This chain links TRBV5-1 with TRBJ2-1; TRBD1 agrees at 9 bases. Germline CDR1 and CDR2: SGHRS and YFSETQ. The junction had 5 bases not matched to a gene; V was cut back by 0 bases and J by 7 bases. The CDR3 has 15 residues. In DNA form, the CDR3 reads TGCGCCAGCAGCTTGGTTAGGACAGGGGTTAATGAGCAGTTCTTC. It specifies CASSLVRTGVNEQFF.

This clone occurred once. V usage is TRBV7-3 and J usage is TRBJ1-1; D possibly corresponds to TRBD1 (6 bases). Germline V gene lookup returns CDR1 SGHTA and CDR2 FQGTGA. V shed 1 base and J shed 3 bases, with 6 bases lying between them. The CDR3 has 13 amino acids. The DNA for the CDR3 is TGTGCCAGCAGCTTAAACAGGGACACTGAAGCTTTCTTT. Its protein product is CASSLNRDTEAFF.

This chain uses TRBV5-5 with TRBJ2-2, with D uncertain. This CDR3 region has 12 residues. Germline lookup yields CDR1 SGHKS and CDR2 YYEKEE (reference sequence). With 2 bases removed from V and 7 bases from J, the gap between germline ends came to 6 bases. The CDR3 region has the DNA TGTGCCAGCAGCTTAGCGTTCGGGGAGCTGTTTTTT. Translated, it gives CASSLAFGELFF.

The chain carries TRBV29-1 and TRBJ2-3; 7 bases align to TRBD1. J gave up 12 bases and V 4 bases, and 19 bases lay outside the gene matches. Germline CDR1 and CDR2: SQVTM and ANQGSEA. The CDR3 has 15 residues. The DNA for the CDR3 is TGCAGCGTTGGTAAGGGGACAGCTTCTCGGAGTCCCCAGTATTTT. It is translated as CSVGKGTASRSPQYF.

This sequence joins TRBV5-1 and TRBJ2-7; possibly TRBD2 for D (5 bases). The CDR3 extends over 13 amino acids. The germline V gene encodes CDR1 SGHRS and CDR2 YFSETQ. The germline V and J ends were trimmed by 7 bases and 1 base, with 12 bases remaining between them. CDR3 sequence reads: CASRFGDSYEQYF. CDR3 sequence (DNA): TGCGCCAGCCGTTTCGGGGATTCCTACGAGCAGTACTTC.

The gene calls are TRBV6-5 and TRBJ2-5; TRBD1 matches at 7 bases. CDR1 is MNHEY, CDR2 SVGAGI, per germline. J was trimmed by 4 bases and V by 6 bases; bases with no gene match: 8. This CDR3 region has 14 residues. CDR3 DNA: TGTGCCAGCAGATTCCAGGACAGGCGAGAGACCCAGTACTTC. Translated: CASRFQDRRETQYF.

This rearrangement joins TRBV6-5 to TRBJ2-3; D is undetermined. The CDR3 has 12 residues. V dropped 4 bases and J dropped 2 bases, with 4 bases sitting between them. Germline loops: CDR1 MNHEY, CDR2 SVGAGI. As DNA, the CDR3 is TGTGCCAGCAGTTCTCCCACAGATACGCAGTATTTT. Translation: CASSSPTDTQYF.

The chain carries TRBV9 and TRBJ1-4, with D perhaps TRBD1 (6 bases). The CDR3 covers 15 residues. Trimming took 5 bases from V and 7 from J, leaving 18 bases between them. CDR1 is SGDLS, CDR2 YYNGEE, per germline. CDR3: CASSKTGNIGEKLFF. The DNA of the CDR3 is TGTGCCAGCAGTAAGACAGGCAACATAGGTGAAAAACTGTTTTTT. Using reference TRBV9 and TRBJ1-4 for the parts outside the CDR3, the full variable domain is DSGVTQTPKHLITATGQRVTLRCSPRSGDLSVYWYQQSLDQGLQFLIQYYNGEERAKGNILERFSAQQFPDLHSELNLSSLELGDSALYFCASSKTGNIGEKLFFGSGTQLSVL.

The V gene is TRBV2, the J gene TRBJ2-3; TRBD2 agrees at 7 bases. CDR1 SNHLY and CDR2 FYNNEI come from the germline V gene. J lost 4 bases, V lost 3 bases, and 10 bases had no gene match. The CDR3 extends over 16 amino acids. CDR3 in amino acids: CASSDLGGSNADTQYF. The CDR3 DNA sequence: TGTGCCAGCAGTGATCTTGGCGGGAGTAATGCAGATACGCAGTATTTT.

V is TRBV5-1 and J is TRBJ2-3; 8 nucleotides line up with TRBD1. This CDR3 is built from 14 residues. Germline CDR1 SGHRS, CDR2 YFSETQ. V lost 6 bases and J lost 3; bases outside the gene matches: 6. The CDR3 protein is CASKRQGMTDTQYF. CDR3 bases: TGCGCCAGCAAGAGACAGGGGATGACAGATACGCAGTATTTT.

This chain joins TRBV5-1 and TRBJ2-3, with TRBD2 identical over 9 bases. The CDR3 contains 16 residues. Germline CDR1 SGHRS, CDR2 YFSETQ. The ends lost 4 bases at V and 2 bases at J; junction bases unmatched: 8. CDR3 nucleotide sequence: TGCGCCAGCAGCATACGACTAGCGGAATACACAGATACGCAGTATTTT. Translation gives CASSIRLAEYTDTQYF. Complete variable domain (other parts from reference TRBV5-1 and TRBJ2-3): KAGVTQTPRYLIKTRGQQVTLSCSPISGHRSVSWYQQTPGQGLQFLFEYFSETQRNKGNFPGRFSGRQFSNSRSEMNVSTLELGDSALYLCASSIRLAEYTDTQYFGPGTRLTVL.

The chain is built from TRBV7-3 and TRBJ2-1; D unresolved. Germline CDR1 is SGHTA and CDR2 is FQGTGA. CDR3 length equals 13 residues. Trimming stripped 3 bases from V and 8 bases from J, with 11 bases between. The CDR3 DNA reads as TGTGCCAGCAGCTTCATTGCTGCGGATGAGCAGTTCTTC. Residues: CASSFIAADEQFF.

This sequence joins TRBV27 and TRBJ2-5; TRBD1 matches 8 bases. Germline V gives CDR1 MNHEY, CDR2 SMNVEV (reference sequence). The CDR3 sequence is 16 residues long. Trimming removed 7 bases from V and 3 bases from J; junction bases left unmatched: 13. CDR3 DNA sequence: TGTGCCAGCAACCCTACCGGATGGGACAGGAAAGAGACCCAGTACTTC. Residues: CASNPTGWDRKETQYF.

In DNA, the CDR3 is TGCGCCAGCAGCCAAGATCGACAGCTAAACACAGATACGCAGTATTTT. Its protein product is CASSQDRQLNTDTQYF. The V call is TRBV4-1, the J call TRBJ2-3; tentatively, D is TRBD1 (5 bases). Germline-derived CDR1 and CDR2 are MGHRA and YSYEKL. The CDR3 sequence is 16 residues long. With 0 bases removed from V and 2 bases from J, the gap between germline ends came to 12 bases.

The rearrangement joins TRBV5-4 to TRBJ2-2; either TRBD1 or TRBD2 may fit D (5 bases each). Germline CDR1 is SGHNT and CDR2 is YYREEE (reference sequence). The CDR3 has 15 residues. The V gene lost 4 bases and the J gene lost 6 bases, with 16 bases spanning the gap. The CDR3 DNA reads TGTGCCAGCAGCCTCCGGGAACTAGGGGCCGGGGAGCTGTTTTTT. This codes for CASSLRELGAGELFF.

V gene TRBV10-1 combines with J gene TRBJ2-5; no reliable D call. This CDR3 spans 14 amino acids. The ends were cut back, 2 bases at V and 8 bases at J, with 15 bases in the middle. Germline lookup yields CDR1 WNHNN and CDR2 SYGVQD (reference sequence). The CDR3 nucleotides are TGCGCCAGCAGTGAGAGTGGTCCTCCAGGTACCCAGTACTTC. Encoded protein: CASSESGPPGTQYF.

The rearrangement links TRBV29-1 to TRBJ2-7; D is undetermined. CDR1 is SQVTM, CDR2 ANQGSEA, per germline. The V end was cut by 5 bases, the J end by 3 bases, with 11 bases between. The CDR3 contains 12 residues. The CDR3 loop reads CSVRSELYEQYF. For the CDR3, the DNA is TGCAGCGTTCGGTCAGAACTCTACGAGCAGTACTTC.

A remark on this clone: The same CDR3 arises from other DNA sequences in this sample as well. This chain connects TRBV10-3 to TRBJ2-5; a possible D gene is TRBD1 (5 bases). This CDR3 contains 12 residues. The germline V gene has CDR1 ENHRY and CDR2 SYGVKD. Trimming cost V 6 bases and J 3 bases, with 8 bases left between them. CDR3 in DNA: TGTGCCATCAGAGACAGAGAAGAGACCCAGTACTTC. Translating gives CAIRDREETQYF.